This entry is about one T cell receptor (beta chain). The antigen is unknown. Built from TCR beta cDNA, the libraries had unique molecular identifiers in them. MiXCR, applied by TCRdb to the PCR reads, yields one record per CDR3 protein. This sample has hundreds of thousands of distinct CDR3 sequences, with roughly 46% found just once. This sample stems from a study of post-analysis software for immune sequencing data. Looking at the study overall: Patients had relapsing-remitting, secondary progressive or progressive-relapsing multiple sclerosis; some lacked subtype.

Overall study findings and caveats: With TRBV5-6, TRBV5-1 and TRBV20-1 included, about five TRBV segments were more frequent in patients than in controls. For normalized Chao1 diversity, multiple sclerosis patients scored significantly lower than controls did.

Germline loops: CDR1 DFQATT, CDR2 SNEGSKA (reference sequence). The CDR3 loop spans 13 amino acids. With 6 bases removed from V and 1 base from J, the gap between germline ends came to 12 bases. The chain couples TRBV20-1 to TRBJ2-5, with TRBD2 as a possible D gene (6 bases). This TCR was recovered from a girl aged 10 to 17 with multiple sclerosis. The sequenced material came from blood. CDR3 residues: CSAEGQGQETQYF. DNA for the CDR3: TGCAGTGCGGAGGGGCAGGGCCAAGAGACCCAGTACTTC.